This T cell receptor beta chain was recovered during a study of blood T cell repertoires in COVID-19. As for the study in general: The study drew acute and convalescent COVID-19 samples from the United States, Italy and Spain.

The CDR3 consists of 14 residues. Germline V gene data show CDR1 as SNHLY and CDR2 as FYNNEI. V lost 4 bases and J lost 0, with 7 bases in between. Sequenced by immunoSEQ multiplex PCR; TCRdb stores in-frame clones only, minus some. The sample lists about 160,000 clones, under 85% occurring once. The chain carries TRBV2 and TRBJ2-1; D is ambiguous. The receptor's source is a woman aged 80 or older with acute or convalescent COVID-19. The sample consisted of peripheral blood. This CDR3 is CASSAMSSYNEQFF. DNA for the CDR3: TGTGCCAGCAGTGCCATGAGCTCCTACAATGAGCAGTTCTTC.